Reported below is one T cell receptor beta chain. What it binds is not known. V lost 3 bases and J lost 5, with 20 bases in between. The CDR3 is made up of 15 amino acids. Germline V gene lookup returns CDR1 GTSNPN and CDR2 SVGIG (reference sequence). This specimen belongs to a study of metastatic and nonmetastatic thyroid tumors. Study context: The comparison covered peripheral blood and tumor or nodule tissue in malignant and benign thyroid patients. Whole-study findings and limits: It was reportedly found that TCR beta diversity was significantly higher in malignant thyroid tumors than in benign nodules, a difference seen in both blood and tumor samples.

As processed by the authors: Researchers built a distant-metastasis classifier for papillary thyroid cancer that drew on CDR3 differences across clinicopathological groups. TCRdb re-processed the PCR reads through MiXCR. The V and J calls here are based on TCRdb, not the publication. The table includes about 15,000 clones, about 35% detected once. Patients underwent thyroid surgery, and none had received any treatment before it. The rearrangement uses TRBV30 and TRBJ2-7, with D uncertain. This receptor was obtained from a female donor with papillary thyroid cancer or a benign thyroid nodule (not recorded which). Some clones in this sample may be carry-over from other donors' samples. The sample consisted of tumor tissue. The CDR3 protein is CAWSFSGREDHEQYF. CDR3 bases: TGTGCCTGGAGCTTTTCCGGCCGAGAGGACCACGAGCAGTACTTC.